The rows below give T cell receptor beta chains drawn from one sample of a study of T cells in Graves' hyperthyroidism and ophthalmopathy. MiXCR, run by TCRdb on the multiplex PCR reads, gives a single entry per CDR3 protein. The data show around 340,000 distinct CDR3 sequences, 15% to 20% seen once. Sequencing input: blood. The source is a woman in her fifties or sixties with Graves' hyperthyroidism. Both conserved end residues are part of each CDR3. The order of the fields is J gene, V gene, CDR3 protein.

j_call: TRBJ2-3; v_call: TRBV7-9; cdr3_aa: CASSLVGSTDTQYF
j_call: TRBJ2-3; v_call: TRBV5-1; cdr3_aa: CASAGGADTQYF
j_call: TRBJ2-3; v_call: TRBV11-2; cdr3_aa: CASSLPPSTDTQYF
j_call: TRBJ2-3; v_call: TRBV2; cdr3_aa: CASRGRVQRPSTDTQYF
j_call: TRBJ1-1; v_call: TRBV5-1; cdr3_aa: CASSFGQGNTEAFF
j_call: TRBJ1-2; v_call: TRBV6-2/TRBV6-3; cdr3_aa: CASDQVDRGRGYTF
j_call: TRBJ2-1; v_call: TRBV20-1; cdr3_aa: CSARDLLAGAYNEQFF
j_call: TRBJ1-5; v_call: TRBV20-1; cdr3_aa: CSATETGDQPQHF
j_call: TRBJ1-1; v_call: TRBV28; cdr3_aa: CASSPLTGLMNTEAFF
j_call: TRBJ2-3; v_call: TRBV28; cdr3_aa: CASSSPGLPADTQYF
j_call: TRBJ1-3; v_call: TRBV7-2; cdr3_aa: CASSFEGSSGNTIYF